This T cell receptor beta chain came from a study of CD8 T cells in ankylosing spondylitis. Study results and caveats: Prior literature has documented some motif variants in synovial fluid and blood from reactive arthritis. Disease-associated clones were reportedly significantly overrepresented in matched ankylosing spondylitis synovial fluid.

TCRdb reprocessed the 5' RACE reads via MiXCR and lists one record per CDR3 protein. The sample shows about 200,000 distinct CDR3 sequences, around 25% of them seen only once. This CDR3 is 16 amino acids long. Germline V gene data show CDR1 as KGHSH and CDR2 as LQKENI. J gave up 1 base and V 0 bases, and 6 bases lay outside the gene matches. This clonotype was recorded a few times. Its antigen is not identified. The sequence was collected from a male donor with ankylosing spondylitis or in good health (not recorded which). The sequencing sample was made of blood, either unsorted or a sorted T cell fraction (not recorded which). This sequence joins TRBV18 and TRBJ2-7; TRBD2 aligns across 7 bases. The CDR3 is CASSPPSGVGSYEQYF. CDR3 nucleotide sequence: TGTGCCAGCTCACCACCAAGCGGGGTGGGTTCCTACGAGCAGTACTTC.